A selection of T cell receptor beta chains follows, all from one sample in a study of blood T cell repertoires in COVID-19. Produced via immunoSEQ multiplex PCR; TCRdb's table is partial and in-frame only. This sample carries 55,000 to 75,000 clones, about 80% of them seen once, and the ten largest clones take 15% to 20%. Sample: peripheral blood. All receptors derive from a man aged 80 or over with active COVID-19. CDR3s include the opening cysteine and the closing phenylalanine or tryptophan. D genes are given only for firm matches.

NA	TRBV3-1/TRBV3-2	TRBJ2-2	CASSPIANTGELFF
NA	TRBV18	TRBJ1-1	CASSPRGSNTEAFF
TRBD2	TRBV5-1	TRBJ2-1	CASSSGGLARYNEQFF
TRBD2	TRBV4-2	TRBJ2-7	CASSQAGGAIIYEQYF
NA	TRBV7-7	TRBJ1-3	CASIHTTGSGNTIYF
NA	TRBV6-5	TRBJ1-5	CASCGGQGQPQHF
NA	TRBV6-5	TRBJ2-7	CASTQRQSSYEQYF
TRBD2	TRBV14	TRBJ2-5	CASSPGKRGGGETQYF
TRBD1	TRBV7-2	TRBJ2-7	CASSSGQGVYEQYF
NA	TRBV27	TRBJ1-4	CASSFAAGGKLFF
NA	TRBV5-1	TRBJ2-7	CASSLAQLTTYEQYF
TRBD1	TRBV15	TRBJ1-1	CATSSRTGGGSAEAFF
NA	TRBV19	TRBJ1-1	CASIFGQGNTEAFF
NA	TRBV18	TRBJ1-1	CASSPDTNTEAFF
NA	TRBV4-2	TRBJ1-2	CASSQDRRGIDGYTF
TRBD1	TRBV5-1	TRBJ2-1	CASSRDSISYNEQFF
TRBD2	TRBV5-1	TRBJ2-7	CASSLGLAGGSYEQYF
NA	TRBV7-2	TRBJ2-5	CASSPMTEGTQYF
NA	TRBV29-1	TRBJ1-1	CSASQGSEAFF
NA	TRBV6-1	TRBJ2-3	CASSEVVTDTQYF
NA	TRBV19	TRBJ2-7	CASSPAGGYEQYF
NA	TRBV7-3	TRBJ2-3	CASSSNRGAVEPATLDTQYF
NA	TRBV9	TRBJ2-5	CASSPSSGGETQYF
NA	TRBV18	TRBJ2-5	CASSPPTIRKQETQYF
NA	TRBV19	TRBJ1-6	CASTLGQLPPLHF
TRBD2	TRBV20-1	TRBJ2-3	CSASRGRVVDTQYF
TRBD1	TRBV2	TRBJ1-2	CASSEDHRQGDGYTF
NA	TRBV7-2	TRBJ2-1	CASSPLQGINEQFF
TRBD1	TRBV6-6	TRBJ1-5	CASSSQGENQPQHF
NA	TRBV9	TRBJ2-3	CASSADSPPTDTQYF
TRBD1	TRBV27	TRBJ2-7	CASSFLPGQQYEQYF
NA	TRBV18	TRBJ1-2	CASSHNDYGYTF
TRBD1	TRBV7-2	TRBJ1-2	CASDPGQGGGYGYTF
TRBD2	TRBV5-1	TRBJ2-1	CASSLVGTRINEQFF
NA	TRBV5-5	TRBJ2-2	CASSLVAGNTGELFF
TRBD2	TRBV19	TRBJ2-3	CASSILGLAADTQYF
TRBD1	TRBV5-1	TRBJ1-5	CASSSGQVGQPQHF
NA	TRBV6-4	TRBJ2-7	CATLRRIEQYF
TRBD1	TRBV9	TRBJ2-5	CASSVGVGTAKQETQYF
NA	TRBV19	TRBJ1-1	CASTSQEQNTEAFF
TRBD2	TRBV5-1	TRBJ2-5	CASTGLAGGQLRGTQYF
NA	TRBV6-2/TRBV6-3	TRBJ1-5	CASSYGQGNQPQHF
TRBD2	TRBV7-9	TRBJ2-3	CASSPPAGATDTQYF
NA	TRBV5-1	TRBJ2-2	CASSFSGHVNTGELFF
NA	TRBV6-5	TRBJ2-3	CASSPRGGPTDTQYF
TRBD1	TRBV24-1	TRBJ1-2	CATSDSPGQGSNYGYTF
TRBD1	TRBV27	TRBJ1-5	CASSFGQGNQPQHF
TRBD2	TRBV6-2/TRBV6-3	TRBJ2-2	CASSYRLAGGPNTGELFF
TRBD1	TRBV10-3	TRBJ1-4	CAISETGGNEKLFF
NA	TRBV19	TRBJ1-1	CASTEGSSRRIF
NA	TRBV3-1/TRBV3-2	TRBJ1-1	CASSRGGTYTEAFF
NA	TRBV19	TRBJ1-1	CASRMGTSSEAFF
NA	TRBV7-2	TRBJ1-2	CASSTETTGSYGYTF
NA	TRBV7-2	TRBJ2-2	CASSLVSNTGELFF
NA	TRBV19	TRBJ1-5	CASSIRPPGGNQPQHF
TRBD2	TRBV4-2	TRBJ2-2	CASSQVAAGGVGELFF
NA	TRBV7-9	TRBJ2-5	CASSLGGNFGETQYF